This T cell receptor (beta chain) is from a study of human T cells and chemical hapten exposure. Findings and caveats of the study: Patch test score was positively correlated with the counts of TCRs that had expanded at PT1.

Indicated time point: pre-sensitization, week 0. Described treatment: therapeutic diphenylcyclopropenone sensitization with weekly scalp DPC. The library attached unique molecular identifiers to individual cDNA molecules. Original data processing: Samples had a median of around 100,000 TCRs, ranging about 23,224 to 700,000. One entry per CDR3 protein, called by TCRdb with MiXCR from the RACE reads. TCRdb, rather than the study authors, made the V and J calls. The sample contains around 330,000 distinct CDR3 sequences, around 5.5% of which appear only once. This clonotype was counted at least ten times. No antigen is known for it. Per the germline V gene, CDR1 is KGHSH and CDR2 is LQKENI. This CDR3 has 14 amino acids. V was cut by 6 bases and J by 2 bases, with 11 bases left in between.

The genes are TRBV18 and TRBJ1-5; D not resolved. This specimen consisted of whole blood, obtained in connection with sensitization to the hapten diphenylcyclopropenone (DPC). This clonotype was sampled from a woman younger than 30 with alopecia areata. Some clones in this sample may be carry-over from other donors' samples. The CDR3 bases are TGTGCCAGCTCGCCGACGGCGCGCAATCAGCCCCAGCATTTT. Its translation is CASSPTARNQPQHF.